This TCR beta chain was observed in a study of T cell repertoires in cytomegalovirus infection. TCRdb itself ran the reads through MiXCR, one entry per CDR3 protein. The table includes almost 550,000 distinct CDR3 sequences, more than 15% detected once. Germline V gene data show CDR1 as ENHRY and CDR2 as SYGVKD. CDR3 length equals 15 residues. Trimming removed 7 bases at V and 4 bases at J, with 14 bases between. Regarding the study as a whole: Dominating the ex vivo response were TCR beta clonotypes that were CMV-specific and HLA-C-restricted. The cumulative frequency of public TCR beta families distinguished individuals who carried CMV together with the relevant HLA.

This clonotype was seen many times. The antigen remains unidentified. The receptor comes from a human donor in good health (CMV status not recorded). Some clones in this sample may be carry-over from other donors' samples. The chain has TRBV10-3 and TRBJ2-6; D is undetermined. The sequenced sample was CD8+ T cells from PBMCs. The CDR3 nucleotides read TGTGCCATCATCGAGAGACATATGGGGGCCAACGTCCTGACTTTC. Protein product: CAIIERHMGANVLTF.